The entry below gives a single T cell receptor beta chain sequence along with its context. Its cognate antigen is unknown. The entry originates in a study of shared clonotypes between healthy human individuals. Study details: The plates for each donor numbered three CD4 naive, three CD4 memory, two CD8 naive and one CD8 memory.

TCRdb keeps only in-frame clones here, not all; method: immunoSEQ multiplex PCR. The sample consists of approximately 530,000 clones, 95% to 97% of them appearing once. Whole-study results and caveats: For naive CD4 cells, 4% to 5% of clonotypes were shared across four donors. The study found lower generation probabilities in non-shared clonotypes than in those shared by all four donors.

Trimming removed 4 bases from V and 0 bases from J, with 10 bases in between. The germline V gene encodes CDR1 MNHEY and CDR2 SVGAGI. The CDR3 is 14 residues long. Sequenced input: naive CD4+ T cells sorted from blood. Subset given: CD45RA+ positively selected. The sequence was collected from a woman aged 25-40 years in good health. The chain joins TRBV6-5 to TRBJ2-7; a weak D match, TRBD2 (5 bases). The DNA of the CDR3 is TGTGCCAGCAGTTCGGACGGAGGCTCCTACGAGCAGTACTTC. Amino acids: CASSSDGGSYEQYF.